The 4 T cell receptor beta chains reported below all come from one sample, sequenced in a study of OX40 agonist ivuxolimab in advanced cancers. The protocol was immunoSEQ multiplex PCR, while the TCRdb copy is restricted to in-frame clones and leaves out a portion. The data show 35,000 to 40,000 clones, more than 85% seen once. The source was CD4+ or CD8+ T cells sorted from blood, collected in a trial of the OX40 agonist ivuxolimab. The receptors derive from an adult with an advanced solid tumor such as melanoma, head and neck, liver or kidney cancer.

The CDR3 loop reads CASSQRAGGVYEQYF. In DNA form, the CDR3 reads TGTGCCAGCAGCCAGCGAGCGGGGGGGGTGTACGAGCAGTACTTC. The rearrangement uses TRBV4-2 and TRBJ2-7; 10 bases map to TRBD2. CDR1 and CDR2 (germline): LGHNA, YNFKEQ. The CDR3 runs to 15 residues. V was clipped by 3 bases and J by 4 bases; unmatched bases: 6.

This chain connects TRBV5-6 to TRBJ1-4; a possible D gene is TRBD1 (5 bases). Per germline, CDR1 SGHDT and CDR2 YYEEEE. This CDR3 has 15 amino acids. The V and J ends lost 3 bases and 8 bases respectively, with 17 bases between them. CDR3 protein: CASSSTAGAGEKLFF. CDR3 nucleotide sequence: TGTGCCAGCAGCTCCACGGCTGGGGCAGGGGAAAAACTGTTTTTT.

This clone was counted a single time. The chain uses TRBV9 and TRBJ2-1; D is perhaps TRBD1 or TRBD2 (6 bases each). V was clipped by 2 bases and J by 1 base, with 10 bases between them. Germline assignment: CDR1 SGDLS and CDR2 YYNGEE. This CDR3 region has 15 residues. DNA of the CDR3: TGTGCCAGCAGCGTGGGGGGCCAATCCTACAATGAGCAGTTCTTC. It specifies CASSVGGQSYNEQFF.

The rearrangement uses TRBV5-6 and TRBJ2-3; D assignment may be TRBD1 or TRBD2 (5 bases each). CDR3 length: 13 amino acids. V was pared by 1 base and J by 13 bases, with 16 bases between. Germline-derived CDR1 and CDR2 are SGHDT and YYEEEE. The CDR3 coding sequence is TGTGCCAGCAGCTTGTCCAGTTTGGGGGATAAGTATTTT. This translates into CASSLSSLGDKYF.